The clone carrying this T cell receptor (beta chain) was counted many times. Its target is not known. The entry originates in a study of T cells in Graves' hyperthyroidism and ophthalmopathy. Findings and limits, study-wide: A model of 13 V-J features distinguished ophthalmopathy from stable hyperthyroidism.

Diagnosing involved the use of clinical symptoms, serum thyroxine and TRAb, thyroid ultrasound and orbital computed tomography. CDR3 size: 15 residues. Germline V gene sequence: CDR1 SEHNR, CDR2 FQNEAQ (reference sequence). V lost 1 base and J 0 bases, leaving 9 bases between the germline ends. Authors of the study amplified TCR beta CDR3 regions from RNA transcripts. First-round RT-PCR of the TCR CDR3 relied on the HTBI primer set. TCRdb re-analysed the multiplex PCR reads in MiXCR, keeping a single row per CDR3 protein. The table lists some 350,000 distinct CDR3 sequences, 15% to 18% of them singletons.

J is TRBJ2-5 and V is TRBV7-9; D remains unclear. This TCR came from a woman younger than 30 with Graves' hyperthyroidism that later progressed to Graves' ophthalmopathy. Sequencing was carried out using blood. The CDR3 here is CASSLGSGYQETQYF. The CDR3 DNA follows: TGTGCCAGCAGCTTAGGTAGTGGTTACCAAGAGACCCAGTACTTC.